The 2 T cell receptor beta chains in this list originate from one sample, sequenced in a study of beta chain features in type 1 diabetes. Study-wide results and caveats: Moderate yet significant TCRB CDR3 shortening was seen in Type 1 diabetes patients in all four CD4+ subsets.

These TCRs' antigens remain unknown. Every isolated RNA sample was fully reverse transcribed, so sequencing captured expressed TCRB transcripts. The assay was immunoSEQ multiplex PCR, and TCRdb's table has in-frame clones only and misses some. The sample gives under 150,000 clones, approximately 10% of which show up once; approximately 0.7% is in the top ten. Material: central memory CD4+ T cells from blood. Source of these receptors: a young man with type 1 diabetes.

This clone has more than one count but fewer than ten. The rearrangement uses TRBV11-2 and TRBJ2-7; maybe TRBD1 (6 bases). Per the germline V gene, CDR1 is SGHAT and CDR2 is FQNNGV. The CDR3 totals 14 residues. V was clipped by 1 base and J by 3 bases, with 10 bases between them. The CDR3 DNA reads as TGTGCCAGCAGCTTAGGCAACAGGGTCTACGAGCAGTACTTC. Protein: CASSLGNRVYEQYF.

The chain combines TRBV28 with TRBJ2-5, with a possible D match to TRBD2 (5 bases). Trimming shortened V by 6 bases and J by 6 bases, and 11 bases separated the two germline ends. The CDR3 covers 12 residues. Looked up from germline, CDR1 is MDHEN and CDR2 is SYDVKM. The CDR3 sequence: CASSSRVQTQYF. In DNA, the CDR3 is TGTGCCAGCAGCTCGCGGGTCCAGACCCAGTACTTC.